The T cell receptor beta chain described here comes from a study of shared clonotypes between healthy human individuals. V lost 4 bases and J lost 0, with 8 bases in between. The CDR3 length is 14 residues. Germline lookup yields CDR1 MNHNS and CDR2 SASEGT. Assay used: immunoSEQ multiplex PCR; TCRdb lists only in-frame clones, some missing. This sample has some 2.4 million clones, with approximately 93% found just once. This clone was seen a single time. This chain joins TRBV6-1 and TRBJ2-3; the D is unclear. The sequencing sample was made of naive CD4+ T cells from PBMCs. As for subset: CD45RA+ positively selected. This receptor was obtained from a man between 18 and 29 years old in good health. Some clones in this sample may be carry-over from other donors' samples. The CDR3 here is CASSADQSTDTQYF. The CDR3 DNA follows: TGTGCCAGCAGTGCGGACCAGAGCACAGATACGCAGTATTTT.